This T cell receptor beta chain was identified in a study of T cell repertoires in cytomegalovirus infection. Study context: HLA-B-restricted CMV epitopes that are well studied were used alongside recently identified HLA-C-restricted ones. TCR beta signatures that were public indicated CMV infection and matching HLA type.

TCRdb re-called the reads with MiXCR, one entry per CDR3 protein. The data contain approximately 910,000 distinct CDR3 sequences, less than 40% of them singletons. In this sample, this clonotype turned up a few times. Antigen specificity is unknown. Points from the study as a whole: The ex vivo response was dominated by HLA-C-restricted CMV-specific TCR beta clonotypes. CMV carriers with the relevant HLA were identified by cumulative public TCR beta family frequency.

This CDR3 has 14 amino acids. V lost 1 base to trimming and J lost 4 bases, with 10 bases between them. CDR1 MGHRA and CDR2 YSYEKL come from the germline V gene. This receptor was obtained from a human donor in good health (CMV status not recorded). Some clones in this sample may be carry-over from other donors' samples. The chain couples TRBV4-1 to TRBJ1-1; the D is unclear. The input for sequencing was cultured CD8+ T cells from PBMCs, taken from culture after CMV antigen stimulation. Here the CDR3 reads CASSQGVQLTEAFF. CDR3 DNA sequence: TGCGCCAGCAGCCAAGGGGTACAGCTCACTGAAGCTTTCTTT.